The 20 T cell receptor beta chains below come from one sample, sequenced in a study of T cell repertoires in cytomegalovirus infection. Each CDR3 protein gets one entry after TCRdb re-called the reads with MiXCR. Among roughly 920,000 distinct CDR3 sequences listed, roughly 31% were seen once. No antigen has been identified for these receptors. Sequenced material: cultured CD8+ T cells from PBMCs, taken from culture after CMV antigen stimulation. Receptors were obtained from a human donor in good health (CMV status not recorded). Some clones in this sample may be carry-over from other donors' samples.

This clonotype was observed a handful of times. The chain has TRBV29-1 and TRBJ1-2; 10 nucleotides align to TRBD1. The CDR3 consists of 16 residues. Germline V gives CDR1 SQVTM, CDR2 ANQGSEA. The junction had 12 bases not matched to a gene; V was cut back by 6 bases and J by 2 bases. The CDR3 is CSVRDRGKGGNYGYTF. CDR3 nucleotides: TGCAGCGTCCGGGACAGGGGAAAGGGGGGCAACTATGGCTACACCTTC.

This chain joins TRBV7-9 and TRBJ1-4; D call uncertain. V lost 5 bases to trimming and J lost 4 bases, with 5 bases between them. CDR1 SEHNR and CDR2 FQNEAQ come from the germline V gene (reference sequence). CDR3 length: 12 residues. CDR3 nucleotide sequence: TGTGCCAGCAGCCGGGATAATGAAAAACTGTTTTTT. Amino acid sequence: CASSRDNEKLFF.

This clonotype turned up a few times. V is TRBV14 and J is TRBJ2-5; no definite D call. Germline V gene sequence: CDR1 SGHDN, CDR2 FVKESK. The CDR3 sequence is 15 residues long. The germline V and J ends were trimmed by 0 bases and 4 bases, with 12 bases remaining between them. Written as DNA, the CDR3 is TGTGCCAGCAGCCAAGATCTAAGGCCACTAGAGACCCAGTACTTC. This gives the protein CASSQDLRPLETQYF.

This clonotype was seen more than once but under ten times. This chain links TRBV27 with TRBJ2-1; D remains unclear. V lost 11 bases and J lost 3, with 11 bases in between. The CDR3 is made up of 12 amino acids. Germline V lookup: CDR1 MNHEY, CDR2 SMNVEV (reference sequence). CDR3 DNA sequence: TGTGCCTCCAAGGTGGGCTACAATGAGCAGTTCTTC. Translation gives CASKVGYNEQFF.

V and J are TRBV7-6 and TRBJ2-1; no definite D call. The CDR3 loop spans 13 amino acids. The V end lost 4 bases, the J end lost 9 bases, and 13 bases lay between the germline ends. Germline V gives CDR1 SGHVS, CDR2 FNYEAQ. In DNA form, the CDR3 reads TGTGCCAGCAGCTACGGGCTTTTGAGTGAGCAGTTCTTC. Its translation: CASSYGLLSEQFF.

The chain couples TRBV5-1 to TRBJ2-3; 11 bases line up with TRBD1. Germline V gene lookup returns CDR1 SGHRS and CDR2 YFSETQ. There are 15 residues in the CDR3. Losses at the gene ends were 5 bases for V and 5 bases for J; bases not matched to a gene: 7. The CDR3 DNA follows: TGCGCCAGCAGGCCCGGACAGGGGGCTGGAGATACGCAGTATTTT. Amino acids: CASRPGQGAGDTQYF.

The V and J genes are TRBV28 and TRBJ2-6; D gene unclear. CDR1 is MDHEN, CDR2 SYDVKM, per germline. The CDR3 extends over 15 amino acids. With 2 bases removed from V and 11 bases from J, the gap between germline ends came to 16 bases. The CDR3 is CASSLVSAAAHVLTF. The CDR3 coding sequence is TGTGCCAGCAGTTTAGTATCGGCGGCCGCCCACGTCCTGACTTTC.

This clonotype was detected only a few times. The rearrangement joins TRBV6-2 or TRBV6-3 to TRBJ2-2; TRBD1 agrees at 7 bases. The CDR3 sequence is 15 residues long. Trimming took 7 bases from V and 6 from J; bases not matched to a gene: 11. CDR1 is MNHEY and CDR2 is SVGEGT in the germline V gene. DNA for the CDR3: TGTGCCAGCAATACCCGAGACAGGGCCGCCGGGGAGCTGTTTTTT. The encoded protein is CASNTRDRAAGELFF.

This sequence joins TRBV24-1 and TRBJ1-5; D unresolved. Germline CDR1 is KGHDR and CDR2 is SFDVKD. This CDR3 has 13 amino acids. Deletions cut 7 bases from V and 0 bases from J, with 6 bases between. The CDR3 DNA sequence: TGTGCCACCAGCCAGGATAGCAATCAGCCCCAGCATTTT. It is translated as CATSQDSNQPQHF.

This clonotype was counted at least ten times. V and J are TRBV12-3 or TRBV12-4 and TRBJ1-6; D remains unclear. The CDR3 has 15 residues. V was trimmed by 7 bases and J by 9 bases, leaving 19 bases between them. The CDR3 coding sequence is TGTGCCAGCATTCTTCCCCACCCCCAAGTTTCACCCCTCCACTTT. Translated: CASILPHPQVSPLHF.

The chain links TRBV6-6 to TRBJ2-1; D unresolved. V dropped 4 bases and J dropped 5 bases, with 9 bases sitting between them. Germline assignment: CDR1 MNHNY and CDR2 SVGAGI (reference sequence). The CDR3 has 13 residues. CDR3 DNA: TGTGCCAGCAGTTTCGGACGGAACAATGAGCAGTTCTTC. Translating gives CASSFGRNNEQFF.

The gene calls are TRBV6-1 and TRBJ2-3; 11 positions match TRBD2. The CDR3 has 15 residues. V lost 8 bases and J lost 0; bases outside the gene matches: 4. Germline CDR1 is MNHNS and CDR2 is SASEGT. CDR3 region: CASPGLAASTDTQYF. As DNA, the CDR3 is TGTGCCAGCCCGGGACTAGCGGCTAGCACAGATACGCAGTATTTT.

In this sample, this clonotype turned up a few times. V gene TRBV12-3 or TRBV12-4 combines with J gene TRBJ2-7; D is perhaps TRBD2 (6 bases). Trimming took 3 bases from V and 6 from J, leaving 27 bases between them. The CDR3 is 18 amino acids. CDR3 in amino acids: CASSLDGRREGPPGEQYF. The DNA for the CDR3 is TGTGCCAGCAGTTTGGATGGTAGGCGGGAAGGACCGCCGGGCGAGCAGTACTTC.

The V and J genes are TRBV6-5 and TRBJ2-5; 9 bases match TRBD2. CDR1 and CDR2 from the germline V gene are MNHEY and SVGAGI. The junction had 6 bases not matched to a gene; V was cut back by 2 bases and J by 5 bases. This CDR3 comprises 15 residues. The DNA for the CDR3 is TGTGCCAGCAGTTACGCTAGCGGGGCTGGGGAGACCCAGTACTTC. Its translation is CASSYASGAGETQYF.

The chain couples TRBV19 to TRBJ2-5; 13 nucleotides match TRBD2. Germline CDR1 and CDR2: LNHDA and SQIVND (reference sequence). Trimming cost V 4 bases and J 1 base; bases outside gene matches: 9. This CDR3 has 18 amino acids. The CDR3 region has the DNA TGTGCCAGTAGTACCAGACTAGCGGGGGGACCGTCCCAAGAGACCCAGTACTTC. It encodes CASSTRLAGGPSQETQYF.

This clonotype was detected only once. The chain carries TRBV12-3 or TRBV12-4 and TRBJ1-1, with D possibly being TRBD1 (5 bases). Trimming stripped 3 bases from V and 8 bases from J, with 28 bases between. The CDR3 length is 18 residues. This CDR3 reads CASSLDLGAQMAGLEAFF. Here the CDR3 DNA reads TGTGCCAGCAGTTTGGATCTCGGGGCGCAGATGGCTGGCCTGGAAGCTTTCTTT.

This clonotype was seen a few times. The chain has TRBV13 and TRBJ2-1; 8 bases match TRBD1. Germline V gives CDR1 PRHDT, CDR2 FYEKMQ (reference sequence). V dropped 1 base and J dropped 8; count of bases not matched to a gene: 4. The CDR3 loop spans 14 amino acids. The CDR3 protein is CASSLVQGDDEQFF. CDR3 bases: TGTGCCAGCAGCTTAGTACAGGGGGACGATGAGCAGTTCTTC.

This clonotype was recorded a few times. The V call is TRBV6-2 or TRBV6-3, the J call TRBJ1-2; D is unclear. Deletions cut 6 bases from V and 6 bases from J, with 8 bases between. The CDR3 covers 11 residues. Germline V lookup: CDR1 MNHEY, CDR2 SVGEGT. CDR3 nucleotides: TGTGCCAGCAGGGGTACCCATGGCTACACCTTC. Translating it yields CASRGTHGYTF.

This clonotype was detected once. As DNA, the CDR3 is TGTGCCAGCTTGGTCTCTATGTCGGACACTGAAGCTTTCTTT. Its translation is CASLVSMSDTEAFF. The chain recombines TRBV13 with TRBJ1-1; D not resolved. Germline values: CDR1 PRHDT, CDR2 FYEKMQ (reference sequence). V was cut by 8 bases and J by 3 bases, with 16 bases left in between. The CDR3 spans 14 residues.

V usage is TRBV19 and J usage is TRBJ1-1; D call uncertain. The CDR3 extends over 14 amino acids. The germline V gene has CDR1 LNHDA and CDR2 SQIVND (reference sequence). V shed 3 bases and J shed 5 bases, with 13 bases lying between them. The CDR3 DNA sequence: TGTGCCAGTAGTATTACCACGGTGGGAACTGAAGCTTTCTTT. Its protein product is CASSITTVGTEAFF.